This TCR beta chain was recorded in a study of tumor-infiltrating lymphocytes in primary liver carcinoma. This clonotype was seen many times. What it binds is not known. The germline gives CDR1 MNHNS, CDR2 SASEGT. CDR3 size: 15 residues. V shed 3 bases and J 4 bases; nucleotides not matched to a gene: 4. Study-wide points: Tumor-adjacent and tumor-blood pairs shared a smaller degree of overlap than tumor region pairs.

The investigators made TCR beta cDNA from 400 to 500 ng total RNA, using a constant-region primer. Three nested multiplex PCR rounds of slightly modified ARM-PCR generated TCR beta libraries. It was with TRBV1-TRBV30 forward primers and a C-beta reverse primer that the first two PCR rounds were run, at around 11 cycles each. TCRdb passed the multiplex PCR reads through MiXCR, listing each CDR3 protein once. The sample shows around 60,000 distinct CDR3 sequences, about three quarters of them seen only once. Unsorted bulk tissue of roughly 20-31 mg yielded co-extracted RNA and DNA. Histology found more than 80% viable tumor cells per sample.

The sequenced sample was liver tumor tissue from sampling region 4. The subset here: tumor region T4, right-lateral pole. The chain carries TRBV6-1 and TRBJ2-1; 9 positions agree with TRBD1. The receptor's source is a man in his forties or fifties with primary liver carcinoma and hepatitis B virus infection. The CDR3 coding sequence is TGTGCCAGCAGTGAGACAGGGGGTATGTACAATGAGCAGTTCTTC. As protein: CASSETGGMYNEQFF.